This TCR beta chain was profiled in a study of regulatory T cells in long-lasting Graves disease. Arm-PCR with iRepertoire HTBI primers amplified the CDR3 regions for these TCR beta libraries. Using its own MiXCR run on the multiplex PCR reads, TCRdb lists one record per CDR3 protein. Among 550,000 or so distinct CDR3 sequences, 12% were seen once, and the ten largest hold over 7%. This clonotype was recorded many times. Time point of the sample: newly diagnosed GD, antithyroid drugs for less than 3 months. Construction of the TCR library relied on RNA isolated from PBMCs. Around 9 milliliters of peripheral blood were drawn into EDTA tubes. The same sample was also used in a study of T cells in Graves' hyperthyroidism and ophthalmopathy. That study reports: First-round RT-PCR of the TCR CDR3 relied on the HTBI primer set. The majority of expanded thyroid clonotypes above 0.001 also appeared in blood. Classification by a 13 V-J model distinguished ophthalmopathy from stable hyperthyroidism.

The clonotype originates from a woman between 25 and 40 years old with Graves disease. The specimen was peripheral blood mononuclear cells (PBMCs), collected at new diagnosis, from a patient treated with antithyroid drugs.

CDR3 loop: CASSSRTGGGYTF. CDR3 DNA sequence: TGTGCCAGCAGCTCCCGGACAGGGGGTGGCTACACCTTC. V is TRBV7-2 and J is TRBJ1-2; 10 bases are shared with TRBD1. The germline gives CDR1 SGHTA, CDR2 FQGNSA. V trimming: 4 bases; J trimming: 7 bases; junction bases outside the gene matches: 3. The CDR3 length is 13 residues.